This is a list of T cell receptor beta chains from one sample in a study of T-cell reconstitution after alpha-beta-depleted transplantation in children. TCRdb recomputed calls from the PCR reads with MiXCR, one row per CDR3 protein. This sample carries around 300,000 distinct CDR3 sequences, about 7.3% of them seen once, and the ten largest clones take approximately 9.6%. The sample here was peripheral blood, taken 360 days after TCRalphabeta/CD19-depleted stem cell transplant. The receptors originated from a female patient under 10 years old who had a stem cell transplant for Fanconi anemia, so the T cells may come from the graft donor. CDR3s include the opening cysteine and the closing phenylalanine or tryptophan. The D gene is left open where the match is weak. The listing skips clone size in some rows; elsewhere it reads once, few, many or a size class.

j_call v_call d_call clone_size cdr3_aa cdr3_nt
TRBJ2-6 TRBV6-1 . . CASSRAGANVLTF TGTGCCAGCAGCCGAGCTGGGGCCAACGTCCTGACTTTC
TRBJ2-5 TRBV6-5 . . CASSYSGPGSQETQYF TGTGCCAGCAGTTACTCTGGCCCTGGGAGCCAAGAGACCCAGTACTTC
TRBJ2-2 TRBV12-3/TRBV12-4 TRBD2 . CASSISSGGSGELFF TGTGCCAGCAGCATATCTAGCGGGGGGTCCGGGGAGCTGTTTTTT
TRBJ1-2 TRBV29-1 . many CSVDNSWGYGYTF TGCAGCGTAGATAACAGTTGGGGCTATGGCTACACCTTC
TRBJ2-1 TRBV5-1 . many CATAGQLGNEQFF TGCGCCACCGCGGGACAGTTGGGGAATGAGCAGTTCTTC
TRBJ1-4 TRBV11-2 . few CASSLGLSAGEKLFF TGTGCCAGCAGCTTAGGACTCTCCGCGGGGGAAAAACTGTTTTTT
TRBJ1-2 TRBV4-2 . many CASSQDESPIGYTF TGTGCCAGCAGCCAAGATGAGTCCCCTATTGGCTACACCTTC
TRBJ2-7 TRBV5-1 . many CASSQWGNEQYF TGCGCCAGCAGCCAATGGGGGAACGAGCAGTACTTC
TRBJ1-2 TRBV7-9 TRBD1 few CASSLPGTGGYGYTF TGTGCCAGCAGCCTCCCCGGGACAGGGGGCTATGGCTACACCTTC
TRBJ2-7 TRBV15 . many CATSRYSGASYEQYF TGTGCCACCAGCAGATACTCCGGGGCTTCCTACGAGCAGTACTTC
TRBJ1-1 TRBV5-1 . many CASSLGGTYNTEAFF TGCGCCAGCAGCTTGGGAGGGACATATAACACTGAAGCTTTCTTT
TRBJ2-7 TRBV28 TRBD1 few CASSLPGQGAGNEQYF TGTGCCAGCAGCCTCCCGGGACAGGGGGCCGGGAACGAGCAGTACTTC
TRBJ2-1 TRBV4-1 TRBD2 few CASSQGGGRRSYNEQFF TGCGCCAGCAGCCAAGGGGGCGGGAGGCGCTCCTACAATGAGCAGTTCTTC
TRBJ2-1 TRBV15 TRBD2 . CATGGTSGAEQFF TGTGCCACGGGGGGGACTAGCGGGGCTGAGCAGTTCTTC
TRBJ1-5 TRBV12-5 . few CASGLGGGRIRFSNQPQHF TGTGCTAGTGGTTTAGGGGGGGGGAGAATACGATTTAGCAATCAGCCCCAGCATTTT
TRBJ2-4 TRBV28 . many CASRLGVQNIQYF TGTGCCAGCAGGCTCGGGGTCCAAAACATTCAGTACTTC
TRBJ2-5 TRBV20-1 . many CSPPRAGETQYF TGCAGTCCCCCACGGGCGGGGGAGACCCAGTACTTC
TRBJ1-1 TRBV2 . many CASSEPLFESTEAFF TGTGCCAGCAGTGAGCCCCTTTTTGAGTCCACTGAAGCTTTCTTT
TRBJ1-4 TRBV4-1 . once CASSQGGRFNEKLFF TGCGCCAGCAGCCAAGGGGGCAGATTTAATGAAAAACTGTTTTTT
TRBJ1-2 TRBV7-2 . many CASSLARSGSPNYGYTF TGTGCCAGCAGCTTAGCCCGCTCAGGGTCCCCTAACTATGGCTACACCTTC
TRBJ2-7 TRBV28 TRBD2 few CASSFSGTKTYEQYF TGTGCCAGCAGTTTTTCCGGGACTAAGACCTACGAGCAGTACTTC
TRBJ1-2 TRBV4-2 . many CASSQDSTGNYGYTF TGTGCCAGCAGCCAAGATTCGACAGGCAATTATGGCTACACCTTC
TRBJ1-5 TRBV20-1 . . CSVTRQEASKYSNQPQHF TGCAGTGTCACGCGACAGGAGGCCTCGAAATATAGCAATCAGCCCCAGCATTTT
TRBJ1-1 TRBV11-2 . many CASSHRGLRNTEAFF TGTGCCAGCAGCCACCGTGGACTTAGGAACACTGAAGCTTTCTTT
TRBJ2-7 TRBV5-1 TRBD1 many CASSPEGQGVYYEQYF TGCGCCAGCAGCCCGGAGGGACAGGGGGTTTATTACGAGCAGTACTTC
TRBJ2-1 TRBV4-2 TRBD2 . CASSLGTTFLNEQFF TGTGCCAGCAGCCTCGGGACTACCTTTCTCAATGAGCAGTTCTTC
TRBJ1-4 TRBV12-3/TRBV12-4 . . CTISFGPGGELFF TGTACCATCAGTTTCGGCCCCGGCGGGGAACTGTTTTTT
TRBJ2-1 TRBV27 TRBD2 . CASSRVPGGSSYNEQFF TGTGCCAGCAGCCGTGTCCCGGGGGGGAGCTCCTACAATGAGCAGTTCTTC
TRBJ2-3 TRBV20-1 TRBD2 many CSAGFPSGGTSTDTQYF TGCAGTGCTGGGTTCCCTAGCGGGGGGACCAGCACAGATACGCAGTATTTT
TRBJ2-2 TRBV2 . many CASSLLGGLGELFF TGTGCCAGCAGCCTCCTGGGGGGCTTGGGGGAGCTGTTTTTT
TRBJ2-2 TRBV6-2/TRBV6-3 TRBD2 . CASSHRGLPHTGELFF TGTGCCAGCAGCCACCGGGGACTACCACACACCGGGGAGCTGTTTTTT
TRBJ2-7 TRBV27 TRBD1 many CASSRQGERYEQYF TGTGCCAGCAGTCGACAGGGCGAGCGATACGAGCAGTACTTC
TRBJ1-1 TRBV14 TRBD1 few CASSQMRTGLAFF TGTGCCAGCAGCCAAATGAGGACAGGGTTGGCTTTCTTT
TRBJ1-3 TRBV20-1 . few CSASSGQTPGNTIYF TGCAGTGCTAGTTCTGGACAGACCCCTGGAAACACCATATATTTT
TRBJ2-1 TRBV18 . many CASSLSETSLLIF TGTGCCAGCTCACTCTCAGAAACTAGTCTCTTGATCTTC
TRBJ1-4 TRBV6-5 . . CASSYALGEKLFF TGTGCCAGCAGTTACGCCCTGGGGGAAAAACTGTTTTTT
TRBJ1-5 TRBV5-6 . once CASRSRGASNQPQHF TGTGCCAGCAGGAGCAGGGGTGCTAGCAATCAGCCCCAGCATTTT
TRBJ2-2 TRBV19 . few CASSMIPNTGELFF TGTGCCAGTAGTATGATCCCTAACACCGGGGAGCTGTTTTTT
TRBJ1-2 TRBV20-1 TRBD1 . CSASGTGDYQGYTF TGCAGTGCTAGCGGGACAGGCGATTACCAGGGCTACACCTTC
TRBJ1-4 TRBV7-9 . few CASSSTNAGNEKLFF TGTGCCAGCAGCTCTACGAACGCCGGTAATGAAAAACTGTTTTTT